This entry concerns a single TCR beta chain. With V trimmed by 1 base and J by 6 bases, 1 base remained unmatched. Germline V CDR1 and CDR2: LNHNV, YYDKDF (reference sequence). There are 15 residues in the CDR3. The data originate from a study of blood T cell repertoires in COVID-19. For the study at large: Samples representing acute and convalescent COVID-19 were sourced from the United States, Italy and Spain. In each case, the material was cDNA or gDNA derived from T cells, B-cell-depleted T cells, or PBMCs.

Enrollees, roughly 18 to 89 years old, lived in 24 US areas. Original processing methods: Estimates of nucleated cell counts were drawn from the amplification of reference gene primers. Clones were read by immunoSEQ multiplex PCR, and TCRdb kept only the in-frame ones, dropping some. The V and J calls and the clone size are those of that table, but D and trimming were determined from the DNA. The sample has hundreds of thousands of clones, around 91% seen once; the top ten hold about 1.7%. Input material: PBMCs or T cells enriched from blood (not recorded which). The sequence was collected from a woman aged 18-29 years with acute COVID-19. The rearrangement uses TRBV15 and TRBJ1-6; 9 bases are a match to TRBD1. CDR3 protein: CATSRGDRVNSPLHF. CDR3 nucleotide sequence: TGTGCCACCAGCAGAGGGGACAGGGTTAATTCACCCCTCCACTTT. The whole variable domain, remainder taken from reference TRBV15 and TRBJ1-6, is DAMVIQNPRYQVTQFGKPVTLSCSQTLNHNVMYWYQQKSSQAPKLLFHYYDKDFNNEADTPDNFQSRRPNTSFCFLDIRSPGLGDTAMYLCATSRGDRVNSPLHFGNGTRLTVT.